This TCR beta chain was identified during a study of T cell repertoires in cytomegalovirus infection. Study conclusions and caveats: People with CMV and the relevant HLA were identified by cumulative public TCR beta family frequency.

In regard to this clonotype: What it recognizes is unknown.

TCRdb re-analysed the reads in MiXCR, keeping a single row per CDR3 protein. The sample contains around 770,000 distinct CDR3 sequences, under 35% of which appear only once. V was shortened by 3 bases and J by 4 bases, with 16 bases between the two germline ends. The germline CDR1 and CDR2 sequences are SGDLS and YYNGEE. The CDR3 runs to 16 residues. The V call is TRBV9, the J call TRBJ1-4; D unclear. The sequenced sample was cultured CD8+ T cells from PBMCs, obtained from culture after CMV antigen stimulation. The receptor was isolated from a human donor in good health (CMV status not recorded). Some clones in this sample may be carry-over from other donors' samples. This CDR3 reads CASSASGLARNEKLFF. CDR3 bases: TGTGCCAGCAGCGCCTCCGGTTTGGCCCGTAATGAAAAACTGTTTTTT.